This record concerns one T cell receptor beta chain sequence. Since a much larger clone is just one base distant, this may be a read error. The data belong to a study of early T cells in non-severe SARS-CoV-2 infection. Whole-study context: RNA in bulk from unsorted whole blood was sequenced, and chains were unpaired.

CDR3 length: 16 residues. V dropped 2 bases and J dropped 0 bases, with 12 bases sitting between them. Germline V gene data show CDR1 as SGHVS and CDR2 as FQNEAQ. From the 5' RACE reads, TCRdb called clonotypes with MiXCR, one entry per CDR3 protein. The data contain tens of thousands of distinct CDR3 sequences, approximately 4% of them seen just once; the ten biggest clones take up 10%. Sequenced material: whole blood. This receptor was identified in an adult who was a healthcare worker with PCR-confirmed SARS-CoV-2 infection or an uninfected control (not recorded which). The V call is TRBV7-8, the J call TRBJ2-3, with a tentative D call TRBD2 (5 bases). DNA of the CDR3: TGTGCCAGCAGCTTAAGACTAACGGGTAGCACAGATACGCAGTATTTT. Translating it yields CASSLRLTGSTDTQYF.